Shown below are 15 T cell receptor beta chains from a single sample sequenced in a study of CXCR3-negative and CXCR3-positive naive CD8 T cells. In preparing the TRB cDNA libraries, 5' RACE with UMI labels was used. Each CDR3 protein gets one entry in TCRdb, which reprocessed the 5' RACE reads and gives no DNA. The sample holds 100,000 to 150,000 distinct CDR3 sequences. Sequenced: naive CXCR3- CD8+ T cells from blood. Noted subset: CD45RO-CCR7+CD27+CD95- naive CD8+ T cells lacking CXCR3 (TNR3-). These receptor sequences come from a human donor in good health. Some clones in this sample may be carry-over from other donors' samples.

V usage is TRBV28 and J usage is TRBJ1-1; TCRdb picks TRBD1, but there is no DNA to check that call. Per the germline V gene, CDR1 is MDHEN and CDR2 is SYDVKM. The CDR3 covers 16 residues. CDR3 sequence: CASSFPLEGRFTEAFF.

This chain uses TRBV13 with TRBJ2-3; the D call from TCRdb, TRBD1, cannot be confirmed without DNA. Germline CDR1 is PRHDT and CDR2 is FYEKMQ (reference sequence). This CDR3 is 15 amino acids long. CDR3: CASSLGTGVTDTQYF.

This chain uses TRBV9 with TRBJ1-2; the D gene TCRdb calls, TRBD1, cannot be checked with no DNA. Germline V lookup: CDR1 SGDLS, CDR2 YYNGEE. The CDR3 is 13 residues long. The chain's CDR3 is CASSPSGQAGYTF.

V and J are TRBV5-5 and TRBJ2-1; TCRdb names TRBD2, which stays unverified in the absence of DNA. The CDR3 is 15 residues long. Germline CDR1 and CDR2: SGHKS and YYEKEE (reference sequence). CDR3 amino acids: CASSWTSGTYNEQFF.

The CDR3 here is CSVPQGTEAFF. The rearrangement joins TRBV29-1 to TRBJ1-1; there is no DNA to check the TCRdb D call of TRBD1. This CDR3 contains 11 residues. Germline CDR1 reads SQVTM; CDR2 reads ANQGSEA.

This chain connects TRBV12-3 or TRBV12-4 to TRBJ2-2. CDR3 length equals 12 residues. CDR3 amino acids: CASSTDSGELFF.

This chain connects TRBV7-9 to TRBJ1-4. The CDR3 is 12 amino acids. In germline, CDR1 is SEHNR, CDR2 FQNEAQ (reference sequence). This CDR3 reads CASSPSAEKLFF.

The gene calls are TRBV4-2 and TRBJ2-1; TCRdb names TRBD1, which stays unverified in the absence of DNA. The CDR3 has 12 amino acids. Germline V lookup: CDR1 LGHNA, CDR2 YNFKEQ. CDR3 in amino acids: CASSQVGVEQFF.

The rearrangement joins TRBV6-6 to TRBJ2-7; TCRdb's D gene call, TRBD1, goes unchecked for lack of DNA. The CDR3 consists of 15 residues. Germline values: CDR1 MNHNY, CDR2 SVGAGI (reference sequence). The CDR3 region is CASSRGDRVLYEQYF.

V is TRBV28 and J is TRBJ2-1; TCRdb outputs TRBD1, but without DNA this stays unchecked. CDR3 length equals 16 residues. CDR1 MDHEN and CDR2 SYDVKM come from the germline V gene. CDR3 residues: CASSLGGVGVYNEQFF.

The chain recombines TRBV9 with TRBJ1-1. Per the germline V gene, CDR1 is SGDLS and CDR2 is YYNGEE. This CDR3 is 11 amino acids long. CDR3 amino acids: CASKPATEAFF.

The chain recombines TRBV7-2 with TRBJ2-1; no DNA is available, so the TRBD2 call from TCRdb remains unchecked. Germline V CDR1 and CDR2: SGHTA, FQGNSA. The CDR3 is 15 residues long. The CDR3 sequence: CASSPVAGGYNEQFF. Full variable domain (rest looked up from reference TRBV7-2 and TRBJ2-1): GAGVSQSPSNKVTEKGKDVELRCDPISGHTALYWYRQSLGQGLEFLIYFQGNSAPDKSGLPSDRFSAERTGGSVSTLTIQRTQQEDSAVYLCASSPVAGGYNEQFFGPGTRLTVL.

The V gene is TRBV6-1, the J gene TRBJ2-1; TCRdb's assignment of TRBD2 cannot be checked, as there is no DNA. Germline values: CDR1 MNHNS, CDR2 SASEGT. The CDR3 length is 16 residues. CDR3 region: CASSGRLAGANNEQFF.

This chain connects TRBV15 to TRBJ2-1; the D call of TRBD2 rests on TCRdb alone, since no DNA is present to check it. The germline gives CDR1 LNHNV, CDR2 YYDKDF (reference sequence). This CDR3 spans 17 amino acids. CDR3: CATSRGTSGGPSDEQFF. Drawing the rest from reference TRBV15 and TRBJ2-1, the complete variable domain is DAMVIQNPRYQVTQFGKPVTLSCSQTLNHNVMYWYQQKSSQAPKLLFHYYDKDFNNEADTPDNFQSRRPNTSFCFLDIRSPGLGDTAMYLCATSRGTSGGPSDEQFFGPGTRLTVL.

The chain employs TRBV4-3 and TRBJ2-2; TCRdb returns TRBD1, unconfirmable since there is no DNA. The CDR3 sequence is 17 residues long. Germline CDR1 LGHNA, CDR2 YSLEER. CDR3 sequence: CASSQVLRQGDTGELFF.